One and the same sample provided the 8 T cell receptor beta chains below, sequenced in a study of regulatory T cells in long-lasting Graves disease. For TCR beta, libraries came from iRepertoire HTBI primers and Arm-PCR of CDR3 regions. MiXCR, run by TCRdb on the multiplex PCR reads, gives a single entry per CDR3 protein. The table records about half a million distinct CDR3 sequences, about 22% of them present only once. Time point reported: persistent/refractory GD, antithyroid drugs over 5 years with positive TRAb. PBMCs were the source of the RNA used for TCR sequencing. Specimen: peripheral blood mononuclear cells (PBMCs), collected when the disease was refractory, from a patient treated with antithyroid drugs. These receptors came from a female donor with Graves disease.

This clonotype was observed at least ten times. The germline gene is not matched at one end of the junction; a read error may be the cause. The J gene is TRBJ1-5, the V gene TRBV12-3 or TRBV12-4; tentatively, D is TRBD1 (5 bases). The CDR3 length is 13 residues. The CDR3 bases are TGTGCCAGCAGCTTAGGGGCAGGGCAGCCCCAGCATTTT. Its protein product is CASSLGAGQPQHF.

In this sample, this clonotype turned up once. The chain couples TRBV3-1 to TRBJ1-2; TRBD1 might be the D (5 bases). With 4 bases removed from V and 8 bases from J, the gap between germline ends came to 11 bases. The CDR3 runs to 12 residues. Germline V gene data show CDR1 as LGHDT and CDR2 as YNNKEL (reference sequence). This CDR3 reads CASSPPGRGYTF. Written as DNA, the CDR3 is TGTGCCAGCAGCCCACCAGGGCGCGGCTACACCTTC.

Only a few counts were recorded for this clonotype. This chain links TRBV3-2 with TRBJ2-7; the table gives TRBD1 as D, unverified against the DNA. TRBV3-2 is labeled a pseudogene. The CDR3 length is 14 residues. The CDR3 bases are TGTGCCAGCATCGGACAGGGCAGAACCTACGAGCAGTACTTC. As protein: CASIGQGRTYEQYF.

In its sample, this clonotype was seen many times. V is TRBV29-1 and J is TRBJ1-1; TRBD1 agrees at 8 bases. Germline V lookup: CDR1 SQVTM, CDR2 ANQGSEA. This CDR3 spans 14 amino acids. The V segment lost 6 bases and the J segment 5 bases; nucleotides outside the gene matches: 11. CDR3 residues: CSVATDRGETEAFF. In DNA, the CDR3 is TGCAGCGTAGCCACTGACAGGGGCGAGACTGAAGCTTTCTTT.

The chain combines TRBV10-3 with TRBJ1-1; possibly TRBD1 for D (6 bases). Trimming took 6 bases from V and 5 from J, leaving 10 bases between them. The CDR3 has 12 residues. Germline values: CDR1 ENHRY, CDR2 SYGVKD. CDR3 in DNA: TGTGCCATCAGAGGGGGGGAGACTGAAGCTTTCTTT. Translating gives CAIRGGETEAFF.

This sequence joins TRBV2 and TRBJ2-7; D not certain. Per germline, CDR1 SNHLY and CDR2 FYNNEI. This CDR3 has 14 residues. V was clipped by 3 bases and J by 0 bases, with 9 bases between them. This chain's CDR3 is CASSDMHGSYEQYF. Here the CDR3 DNA reads TGTGCCAGCAGTGACATGCACGGCTCCTACGAGCAGTACTTC.

At least ten counts were recorded for this clonotype. This sequence joins TRBV28 and TRBJ1-2; no reliable D call. Germline V gene lookup returns CDR1 MDHEN and CDR2 SYDVKM. V lost 6 bases, J lost 6 bases, and 14 bases lay in between. The CDR3 totals 13 residues. The CDR3 sequence: CASSNPLGNGYTF. The CDR3 nucleotides read TGTGCCAGCAGCAACCCCTTGGGAAATGGCTACACCTTC.

The chain carries TRBV12-3 or TRBV12-4 and TRBJ1-1; TRBD1 matches at 12 bases. The CDR3 is made up of 17 amino acids. Trimming took 5 bases from V and 2 from J; bases not matched to a gene: 9. The CDR3 region is CASSGNRDRGRNTEAFF. In DNA, the CDR3 is TGTGCCAGCAGTGGGAACCGGGACAGGGGGCGAAACACTGAAGCTTTCTTT.